The present T cell receptor beta chain was sequenced within a study of a mutant IDH1 vaccine in newly diagnosed glioma. Time point meaning: week 47, end of study. A 20-mer mutant IDH1 peptide at 300 ug was injected subcutaneously with topical imiquimod. Using immunoSEQ multiplex PCR, the repertoire was profiled, and TCRdb retains in-frame clones only, with some absent. This table has fewer than 95,000 clones, approximately 75% appearing once. The length of the CDR3 is 15 residues. With V trimmed by 3 bases and J by 2 bases, 3 bases remained unmatched. In germline, CDR1 is MGHRA, CDR2 YSYEKL. The sample holds one count of this clone. No antigen is known for it. The study, taken as a whole, reports: Pseudoprogression seemingly bore no relation to changes in top peripheral T cell clonotypes.

Sequences were derived from PBMCs, sampled from a glioma patient whose treatment included an IDH1 peptide vaccine. This sequence joins TRBV4-1 and TRBJ2-7; the match to TRBD1 covers 11 bases. The clonotype was recovered from a man aged 35 to 55 with glioma. The CDR3 loop reads CASSHPGQGAYEQYF. In nucleotides, the CDR3 is TGCGCCAGCAGCCACCCGGGACAGGGGGCCTACGAGCAGTACTTC.